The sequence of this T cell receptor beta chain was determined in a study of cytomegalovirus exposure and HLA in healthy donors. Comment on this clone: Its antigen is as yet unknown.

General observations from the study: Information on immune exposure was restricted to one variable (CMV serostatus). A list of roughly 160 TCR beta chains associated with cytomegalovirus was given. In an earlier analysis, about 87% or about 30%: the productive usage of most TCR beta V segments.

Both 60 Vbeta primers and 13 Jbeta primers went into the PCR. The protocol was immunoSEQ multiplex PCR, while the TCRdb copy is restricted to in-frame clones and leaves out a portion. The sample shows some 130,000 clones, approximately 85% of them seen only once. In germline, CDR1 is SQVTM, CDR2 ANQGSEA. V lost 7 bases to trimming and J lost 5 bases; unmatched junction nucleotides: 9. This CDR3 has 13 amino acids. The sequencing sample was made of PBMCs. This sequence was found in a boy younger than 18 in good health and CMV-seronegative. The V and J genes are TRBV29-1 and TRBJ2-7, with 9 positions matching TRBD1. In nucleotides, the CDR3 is TGCAGCGGAGTAGGACAGGGGTGGAACGAGCAGTACTTC. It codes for CSGVGQGWNEQYF.